Listed here are 18 T cell receptor beta chains from one sample, sequenced in a study of radiation and T cells in renal cell carcinoma. As for time point: blood 4 weeks post-SBRT, at nephrectomy. Treatment of the sample: 15 Gy SBRT to primary tumor, nephrectomy 4 weeks later. TCRdb's copy holds only in-frame clones and misses some; the assay was immunoSEQ multiplex PCR. This table holds 150,000 to 200,000 clones, 88% found once. Specimen: blood, collected from a patient whose treatment included radiotherapy and nephrectomy. The receptors were gathered from a woman in her 50s with renal cell carcinoma.

This chain joins TRBV2 and TRBJ1-6, with D tentatively TRBD1 (5 bases). The germline gives CDR1 SNHLY, CDR2 FYNNEI. The CDR3 consists of 15 residues. The V end lost 5 bases, the J end lost 0 bases, and 8 bases lay between the germline ends. CDR3 DNA sequence: TGTGCCAGCAGTTCAGGGAGCTCCTATAATTCACCCCTCCACTTT. Translated: CASSSGSSYNSPLHF.

The chain uses TRBV7-2 and TRBJ1-3; D is unresolved. This CDR3 comprises 15 residues. V lost 4 bases and J lost 1, with 11 bases in between. Germline V CDR1 and CDR2: SGHTA, FQGNSA. In DNA form, the CDR3 reads TGTGCCAGCAGCTGGACGGAAGGGTCTGGAAACACCATATATTTT. It encodes CASSWTEGSGNTIYF.

Details on this clone: At one of its ends the junction is not consistent with the germline gene, which may arise from a read error. The chain joins TRBV7-7 to TRBJ2-5, with 9 bases that match TRBD1. Germline V gives CDR1 SSHAT, CDR2 FNYEAQ (reference sequence). The CDR3 extends over 14 amino acids. This chain's CDR3 is CASSLGTGLETQYF. As DNA, the CDR3 is TGTGCTAGCAGCTTGGGGACAGGGCTCGAGACCCAGTACTTC.

The V call is TRBV19, the J call TRBJ1-1, with a tentative D call TRBD1 (5 bases). Trimming shortened V by 5 bases and J by 3 bases, and 16 bases separated the two germline ends. The CDR3 is 15 amino acids. Per the germline V gene, CDR1 is LNHDA and CDR2 is SQIVND (reference sequence). DNA for the CDR3: TGTGCCAGTAGTTGGCCCGGCAGGGCGGACACTGAAGCTTTCTTT. Amino acid sequence: CASSWPGRADTEAFF.

Comments on this clone: A junction boundary mismatches the germline segment, possibly from a read error. V is TRBV30 and J is TRBJ1-5; D is uncertain. Germline V gene data show CDR1 as GTSNPN and CDR2 as SVGIG (reference sequence). This CDR3 is 13 amino acids long. Here the CDR3 DNA reads TGTGCCCGGAGTACTGGGGAGTTCGGTTCCCAGCATTTT. Translation: CARSTGEFGSQHF. Full variable domain (outside the CDR3, taken from reference TRBV30 and TRBJ1-5): SQTIHQWPATLVQPVGSPLSLECTVEGTSNPNLYWYRQAAGRGLQLLFYSVGIGQISSEVPQNLSASRPQDRQFILSSKKLLLSDSGFYLCARSTGEFGSQHFGDGTRLSIL.

V and J are TRBV5-4 and TRBJ2-7; D not resolved. The CDR3 runs 14 residues. CDR1 SGHNT and CDR2 YYREEE come from the germline V gene (reference sequence). Trimming pared 1 base from V and 0 bases from J, leaving 8 bases between. CDR3 nucleotide sequence: TGTGCCAGCAGCTTGCTTGGTTCCTCCTACGAGCAGTACTTC. It is translated as CASSLLGSSYEQYF.

This chain connects TRBV9 to TRBJ1-1; D perhaps matches TRBD1 (6 bases). V was pared by 0 bases and J by 10 bases, with 16 bases between. CDR3 size: 14 residues. Germline CDR1 reads SGDLS; CDR2 reads YYNGEE. The CDR3 nucleotides read TGTGCCAGCAGCGTAGACCCTGGGCAGACAGGAGCTTTCTTT. It translates to CASSVDPGQTGAFF.

V gene TRBV7-9 combines with J gene TRBJ1-1; D is ambiguous. The CDR3 length is 12 residues. The germline CDR1 and CDR2 sequences are SEHNR and FQNEAQ (reference sequence). V lost 4 bases and J 5 bases, leaving 8 bases between the germline ends. The CDR3 DNA follows: TGTGCCAGCAGCTATACAGCGACTGAAGCTTTCTTT. Translating gives CASSYTATEAFF. The full variable domain, completed using reference TRBV7-9 and TRBJ1-1, is DTGVSQNPRHKITKRGQNVTFRCDPISEHNRLYWYRQTLGQGPEFLTYFQNEAQLEKSRLLSDRFSAERPKGSFSTLEIQRTEQGDSAMYLCASSYTATEAFFGQGTRLTVV.

V and J are TRBV11-3 and TRBJ2-7; D gene unclear. The germline gives CDR1 SGHNT, CDR2 YENEEA. With 1 base removed from V and 6 bases from J, the gap between germline ends came to 13 bases. The CDR3 extends over 14 amino acids. In nucleotides, the CDR3 is TGTGCCAGCAGCTTAGGTCCGGCCCCCGGCGAGCAGTACTTC. It translates to CASSLGPAPGEQYF.

The chain combines TRBV6-5 with TRBJ2-7; D gene ambiguous. The CDR3 runs 13 residues. Germline lookup yields CDR1 MNHEY and CDR2 SVGAGI. V lost 0 bases and J lost 3, with 6 bases in between. The CDR3 protein is CASSYSNSYEQYF. DNA for the CDR3: TGTGCCAGCAGTTACTCGAACAGCTACGAGCAGTACTTC.

The chain joins TRBV19 to TRBJ2-1, with 15 nucleotides matching TRBD2. Looked up from germline, CDR1 is LNHDA and CDR2 is SQIVND (reference sequence). The V gene end was trimmed by 2 bases and the J gene end by 0 bases; junction bases not matched to a gene: 17. The CDR3 extends over 23 amino acids. The DNA of the CDR3 is TGTGCCAGTAGTATAAGTCTGACGTCGGGACTAGCGGGGGGACCTACCTCCTACAATGAGCAGTTCTTC. The encoded protein is CASSISLTSGLAGGPTSYNEQFF.

The V call is TRBV4-1, the J call TRBJ1-6; D not resolved. Deletions cut 1 base from V and 0 bases from J, with 7 bases between. The CDR3 loop spans 16 amino acids. The germline V gene encodes CDR1 MGHRA and CDR2 YSYEKL. CDR3: CASSQGKSSYNSPLHF. The CDR3 bases are TGCGCCAGCAGCCAAGGAAAGAGCTCCTATAATTCACCCCTCCACTTT.

J is TRBJ1-2 and V is TRBV18, with D tentatively TRBD1 (6 bases). V was cut by 5 bases and J by 4 bases, with 11 bases left in between. Germline CDR1 reads KGHSH; CDR2 reads LQKENI. The length of the CDR3 is 13 residues. The CDR3 coding sequence is TGTGCCAGCTCAAGGGGGGCCAGCTATGGCTACACCTTC. This translates into CASSRGASYGYTF.

V usage is TRBV11-3 and J usage is TRBJ1-1; tentative D call: TRBD1 (5 bases). CDR1 is SGHNT, CDR2 YENEEA, per germline. The CDR3 has 13 amino acids. V lost 4 bases, J lost 3 bases, and 9 bases lay in between. CDR3 bases: TGTGCCAGCAGCTCCTCAGGGTACACTGAAGCTTTCTTT. Protein: CASSSSGYTEAFF.

To note about this clone: At the DNA level, this CDR3 is encoded by other sequences in the same sample as well. The V call is TRBV5-1, the J call TRBJ2-2; the D is unclear. In germline, CDR1 is SGHRS, CDR2 YFSETQ. This CDR3 comprises 15 residues. V lost 0 bases, J lost 2 bases, and 8 bases lay in between. The CDR3 DNA sequence: TGCGCCAGCAGCTTGGGAACAGCTAACACCGGGGAGCTGTTTTTT. It translates to CASSLGTANTGELFF. Variable domain in full (rest from reference TRBV5-1 and TRBJ2-2): KAGVTQTPRYLIKTRGQQVTLSCSPISGHRSVSWYQQTPGQGLQFLFEYFSETQRNKGNFPGRFSGRQFSNSRSEMNVSTLELGDSALYLCASSLGTANTGELFFGEGSRLTVL.

V usage is TRBV9 and J usage is TRBJ2-5; 7 positions match TRBD1. J gave up 5 bases and V 4 bases, and 11 bases lay outside the gene matches. The CDR3 has 15 residues. The germline V gene has CDR1 SGDLS and CDR2 YYNGEE. The CDR3 region is CASSTWTGRRETQYF. The CDR3 DNA reads TGTGCCAGCAGCACCTGGACAGGCCGACGGGAGACCCAGTACTTC.

The rearrangement joins TRBV18 to TRBJ1-6; TRBD1 agrees at 9 bases. CDR3 size: 14 residues. Germline-derived CDR1 and CDR2 are KGHSH and LQKENI. Trimming removed 4 bases from V and 9 bases from J; junction bases left unmatched: 4. The CDR3 loop reads CASSRDREASPLHF. The CDR3 DNA reads TGTGCCAGCTCACGGGACAGGGAAGCTTCACCCCTCCACTTT.

This rearrangement joins TRBV30 to TRBJ1-6, with a possible D match to TRBD1 (5 bases). With 0 bases removed from V and 8 bases from J, the gap between germline ends came to 11 bases. The germline V gene encodes CDR1 GTSNPN and CDR2 SVGIG (reference sequence). The CDR3 totals 14 residues. DNA of the CDR3: TGTGCCTGGAGTGTACGAGCGGGGGATTCACCCCTCCACTTT. It specifies CAWSVRAGDSPLHF.